The TCR beta chain described here comes from a study of shared T cell receptors in the human thymus. This table comes from immunoSEQ multiplex PCR, and its TCRdb copy is limited to in-frame clones, with some not included. The repertoire holds about 400,000 clones, with about 95% as singletons. CDR1 is MDHEN, CDR2 SYDVKM, per germline. V was pared by 8 bases and J by 4 bases, with 12 bases of the junction left unmatched. The CDR3 runs 15 residues. The chain is built from TRBV28 and TRBJ2-5; 8 bases align to TRBD2. The sequencing input was thymocytes. The TCR comes from a human donor. CDR3 region: CASARGGERRETQYF. DNA of the CDR3: TGTGCCAGCGCCCGGGGGGGCGAGAGGCGAGAGACCCAGTACTTC.